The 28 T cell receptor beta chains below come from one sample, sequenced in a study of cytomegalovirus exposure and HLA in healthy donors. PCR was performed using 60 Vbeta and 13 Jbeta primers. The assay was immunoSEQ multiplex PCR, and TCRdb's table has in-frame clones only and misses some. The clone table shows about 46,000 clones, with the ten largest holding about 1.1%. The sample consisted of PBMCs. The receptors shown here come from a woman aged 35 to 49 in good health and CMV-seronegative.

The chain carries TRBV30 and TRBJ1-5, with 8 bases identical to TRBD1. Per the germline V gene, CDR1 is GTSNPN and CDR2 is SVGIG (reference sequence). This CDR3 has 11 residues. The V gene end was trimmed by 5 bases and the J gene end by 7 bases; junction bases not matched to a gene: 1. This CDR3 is CAWGQGQPQHF. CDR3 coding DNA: TGTGCCTGGGGACAGGGACAGCCCCAGCATTTT.

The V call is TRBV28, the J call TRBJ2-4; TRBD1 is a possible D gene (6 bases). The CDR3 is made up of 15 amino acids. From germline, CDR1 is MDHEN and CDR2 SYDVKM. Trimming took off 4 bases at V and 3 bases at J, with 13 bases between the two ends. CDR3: CASSSHREVKNIQYF. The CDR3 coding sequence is TGTGCCAGCAGTTCACACAGGGAAGTCAAAAACATTCAGTACTTC.

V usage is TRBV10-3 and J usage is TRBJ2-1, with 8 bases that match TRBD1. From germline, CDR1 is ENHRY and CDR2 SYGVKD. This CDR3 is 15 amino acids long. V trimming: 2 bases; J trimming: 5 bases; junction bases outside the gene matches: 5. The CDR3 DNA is TGTGCCATCAGTGAGGGTCAGGGGGCCGACAATGAGCAGTTCTTC. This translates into CAISEGQGADNEQFF.

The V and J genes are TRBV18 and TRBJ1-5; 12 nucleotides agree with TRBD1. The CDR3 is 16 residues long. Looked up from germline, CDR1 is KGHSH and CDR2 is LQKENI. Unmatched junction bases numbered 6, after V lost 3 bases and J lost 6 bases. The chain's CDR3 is CASSPLGQGAGQPQHF. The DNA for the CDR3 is TGTGCCAGCTCACCCTTGGGACAGGGGGCAGGTCAGCCCCAGCATTTT.

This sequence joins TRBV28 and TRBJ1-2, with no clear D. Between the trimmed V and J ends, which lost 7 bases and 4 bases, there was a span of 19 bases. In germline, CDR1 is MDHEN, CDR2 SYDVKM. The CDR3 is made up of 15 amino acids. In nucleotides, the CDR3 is TGTGCCAGCACATCGCCGTCGGACTTCCCCTATGGCTACACCTTC. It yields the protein CASTSPSDFPYGYTF.

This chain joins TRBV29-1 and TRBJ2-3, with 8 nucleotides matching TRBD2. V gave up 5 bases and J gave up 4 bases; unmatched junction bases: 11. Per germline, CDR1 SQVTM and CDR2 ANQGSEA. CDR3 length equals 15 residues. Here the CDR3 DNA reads TGCAGCGTTCAAGGACTAGCCAGGTCCCCAGATACGCAGTATTTT. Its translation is CSVQGLARSPDTQYF.

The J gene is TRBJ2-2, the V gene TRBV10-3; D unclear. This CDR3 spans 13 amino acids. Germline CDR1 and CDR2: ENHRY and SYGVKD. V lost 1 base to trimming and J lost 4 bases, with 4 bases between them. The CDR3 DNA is TGTGCCATCAGTGAGTTTAGCACCGGGGAGCTGTTTTTT. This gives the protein CAISEFSTGELFF.

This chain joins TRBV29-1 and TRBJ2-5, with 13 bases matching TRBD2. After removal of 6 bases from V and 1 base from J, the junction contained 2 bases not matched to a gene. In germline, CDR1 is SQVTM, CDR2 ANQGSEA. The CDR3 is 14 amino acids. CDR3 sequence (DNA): TGCAGCGTGGGACTAGCGGGGATCCAAGAGACCCAGTACTTC. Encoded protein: CSVGLAGIQETQYF. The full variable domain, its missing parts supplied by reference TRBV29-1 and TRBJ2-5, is SAVISQKPSRDICQRGTSLTIQCQVDSQVTMMFWYRQQPGQSLTLIATANQGSEATYESGFVIDKFPISRPNLTFSTLTVSNMSPEDSSIYLCSVGLAGIQETQYFGPGTRLLVL.

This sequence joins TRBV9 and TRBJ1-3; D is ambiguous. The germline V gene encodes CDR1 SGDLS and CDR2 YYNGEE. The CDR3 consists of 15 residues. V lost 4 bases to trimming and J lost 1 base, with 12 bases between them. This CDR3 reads CASSPSRSSGNTIYF. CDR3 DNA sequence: TGTGCCAGCAGCCCTTCCAGGTCGTCTGGAAACACCATATATTTT.

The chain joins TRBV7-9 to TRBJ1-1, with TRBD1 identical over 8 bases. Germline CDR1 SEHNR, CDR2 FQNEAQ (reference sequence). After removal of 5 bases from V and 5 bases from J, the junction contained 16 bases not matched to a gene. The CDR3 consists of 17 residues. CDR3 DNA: TGTGCCAGCAGCAATCCCCTGGGGCAGGGGGCGCCGACTGAAGCTTTCTTT. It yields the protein CASSNPLGQGAPTEAFF.

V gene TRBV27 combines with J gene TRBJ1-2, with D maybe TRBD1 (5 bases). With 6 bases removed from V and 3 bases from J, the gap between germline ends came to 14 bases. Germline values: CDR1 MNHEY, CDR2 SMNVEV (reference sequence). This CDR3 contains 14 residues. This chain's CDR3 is CASSPLGEDYGYTF. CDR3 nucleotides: TGTGCCAGCAGCCCGCTAGGGGAAGACTATGGCTACACCTTC.

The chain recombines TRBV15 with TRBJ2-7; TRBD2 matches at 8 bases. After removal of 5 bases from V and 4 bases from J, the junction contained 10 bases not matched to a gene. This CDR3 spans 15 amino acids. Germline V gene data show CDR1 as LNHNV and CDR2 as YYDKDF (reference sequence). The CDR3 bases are TGTGCCACCAGCGACCAAGCGGGAGAGTGGTACGAGCAGTACTTC. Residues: CATSDQAGEWYEQYF.

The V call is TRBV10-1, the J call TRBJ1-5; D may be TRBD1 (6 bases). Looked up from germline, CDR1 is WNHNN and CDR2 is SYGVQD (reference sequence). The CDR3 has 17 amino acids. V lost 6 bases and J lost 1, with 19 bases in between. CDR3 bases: TGCGCCAGCAGGGACAGCATACTTGCTCGGAGCAATCAGCCCCAGCATTTT. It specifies CASRDSILARSNQPQHF.

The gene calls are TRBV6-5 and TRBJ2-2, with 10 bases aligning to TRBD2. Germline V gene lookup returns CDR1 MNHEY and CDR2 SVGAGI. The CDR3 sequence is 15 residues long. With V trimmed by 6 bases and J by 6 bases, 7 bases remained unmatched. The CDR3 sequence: CASRRLAGVPGELFF. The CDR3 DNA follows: TGTGCCAGCAGGCGGCTAGCGGGAGTCCCCGGGGAGCTGTTTTTT.

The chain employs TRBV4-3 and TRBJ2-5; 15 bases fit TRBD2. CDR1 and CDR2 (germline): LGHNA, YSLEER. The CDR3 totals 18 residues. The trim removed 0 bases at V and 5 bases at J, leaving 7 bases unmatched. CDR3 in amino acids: CASSQEGLAGGGGETQYF. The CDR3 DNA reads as TGCGCCAGCAGCCAAGAGGGACTAGCGGGAGGCGGCGGGGAGACCCAGTACTTC.

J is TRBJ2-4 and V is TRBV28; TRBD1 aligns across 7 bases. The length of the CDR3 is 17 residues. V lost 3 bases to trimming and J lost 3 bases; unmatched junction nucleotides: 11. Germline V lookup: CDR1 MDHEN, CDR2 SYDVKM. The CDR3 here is CASSFLQGYESKNIQYF. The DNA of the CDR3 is TGTGCCAGCAGTTTTCTACAGGGGTACGAGAGCAAAAACATTCAGTACTTC.

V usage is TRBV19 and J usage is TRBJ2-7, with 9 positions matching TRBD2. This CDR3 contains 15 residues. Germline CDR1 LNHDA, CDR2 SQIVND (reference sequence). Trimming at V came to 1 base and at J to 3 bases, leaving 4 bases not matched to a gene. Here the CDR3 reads CASSIALAGYYEQYF. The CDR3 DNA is TGTGCCAGTAGTATAGCCCTAGCGGGGTACTACGAGCAGTACTTC. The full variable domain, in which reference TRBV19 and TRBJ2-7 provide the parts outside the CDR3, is DGGITQSPKYLFRKEGQNVTLSCEQNLNHDAMYWYRQDPGQGLRLIYYSQIVNDFQKGDIAEGYSVSREKKESFPLTVTSAQKNPTAFYLCASSIALAGYYEQYFGPGTRLTVT.

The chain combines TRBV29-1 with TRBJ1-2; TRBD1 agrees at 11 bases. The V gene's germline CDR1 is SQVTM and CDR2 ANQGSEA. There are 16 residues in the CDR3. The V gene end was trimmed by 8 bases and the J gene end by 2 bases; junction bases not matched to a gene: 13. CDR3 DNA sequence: TGCAGCACCGACAAGGGACAGGGGGACCGGAACTATGGCTACACCTTC. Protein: CSTDKGQGDRNYGYTF.

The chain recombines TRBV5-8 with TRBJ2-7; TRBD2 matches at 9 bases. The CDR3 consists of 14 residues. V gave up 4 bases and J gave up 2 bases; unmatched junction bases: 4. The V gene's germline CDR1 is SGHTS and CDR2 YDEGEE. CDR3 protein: CASSPSSGTYEQYF. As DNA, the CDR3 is TGTGCCAGCAGCCCCTCTAGCGGGACCTACGAGCAGTACTTC.

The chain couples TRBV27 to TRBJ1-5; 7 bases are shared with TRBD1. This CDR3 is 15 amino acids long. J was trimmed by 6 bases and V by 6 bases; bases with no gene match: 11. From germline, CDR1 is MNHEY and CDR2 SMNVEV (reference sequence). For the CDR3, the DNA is TGTGCCAGCAGGACCGGACAAGGGGGCGGTCAGCCCCAGCATTTT. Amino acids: CASRTGQGGGQPQHF.

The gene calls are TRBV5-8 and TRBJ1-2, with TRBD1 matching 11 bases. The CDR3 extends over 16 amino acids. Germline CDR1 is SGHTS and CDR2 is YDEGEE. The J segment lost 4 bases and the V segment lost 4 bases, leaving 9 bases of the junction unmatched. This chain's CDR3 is CASSRRTGGRLYGYTF. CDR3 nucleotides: TGTGCCAGCAGCCGACGGACAGGGGGCCGTCTCTATGGCTACACCTTC.

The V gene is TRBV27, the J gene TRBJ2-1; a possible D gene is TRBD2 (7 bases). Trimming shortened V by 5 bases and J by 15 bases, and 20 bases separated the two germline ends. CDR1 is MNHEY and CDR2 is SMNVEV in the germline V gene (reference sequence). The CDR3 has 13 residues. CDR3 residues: CASSPRGALRSFF. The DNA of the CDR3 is TGTGCCAGCAGTCCCCGGGGGGCCCTACGATCGTTCTTC.

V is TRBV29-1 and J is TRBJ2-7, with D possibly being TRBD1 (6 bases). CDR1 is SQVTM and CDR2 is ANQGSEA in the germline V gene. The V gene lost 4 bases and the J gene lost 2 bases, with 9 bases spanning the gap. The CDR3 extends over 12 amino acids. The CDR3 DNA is TGCAGCGTTGCGGGACACGCCTACGAGCAGTACTTC. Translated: CSVAGHAYEQYF.

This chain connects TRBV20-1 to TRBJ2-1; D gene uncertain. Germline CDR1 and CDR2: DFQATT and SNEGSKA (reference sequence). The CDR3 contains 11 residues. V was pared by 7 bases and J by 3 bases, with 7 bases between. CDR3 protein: CSGGNYNEQFF. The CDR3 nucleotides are TGCAGTGGCGGAAACTACAATGAGCAGTTCTTC.

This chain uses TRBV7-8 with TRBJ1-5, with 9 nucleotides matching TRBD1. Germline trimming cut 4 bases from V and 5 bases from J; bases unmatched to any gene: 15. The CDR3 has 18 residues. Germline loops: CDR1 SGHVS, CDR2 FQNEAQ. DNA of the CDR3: TGTGCCAGCAGCTCGGTTACTGCCGGGACAGGGTCTGATCAGCCCCAGCATTTT. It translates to CASSSVTAGTGSDQPQHF.

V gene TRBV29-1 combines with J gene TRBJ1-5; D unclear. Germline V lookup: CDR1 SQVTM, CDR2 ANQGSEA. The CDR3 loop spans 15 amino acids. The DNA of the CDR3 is TGCAGGATTCGTATACCGTCCTATAGCAATCAGCCCCAGCATTTT. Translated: CRIRIPSYSNQPQHF. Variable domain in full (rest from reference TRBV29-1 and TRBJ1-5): SAVISQKPSRDICQRGTSLTIQCQVDSQVTMMFWYRQQPGQSLTLIATANQGSEATYESGFVIDKFPISRPNLTFSTLTVSNMSPEDSSIYLCRIRIPSYSNQPQHFGDGTRLSIL.

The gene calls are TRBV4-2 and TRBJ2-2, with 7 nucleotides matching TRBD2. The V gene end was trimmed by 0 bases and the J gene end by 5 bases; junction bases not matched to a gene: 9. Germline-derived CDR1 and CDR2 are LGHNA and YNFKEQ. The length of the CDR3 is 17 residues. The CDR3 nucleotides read TGTGCCAGCAGCCAAGATGTTGCGGGAGTAGGGACCGGGGAGCTGTTTTTT. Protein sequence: CASSQDVAGVGTGELFF.

CDR3 DNA sequence: TGTGCCAGCAGCTTAGGGGACATTGAGCAGTTCTTC. It yields the protein CASSLGDIEQFF. The chain links TRBV7-2 to TRBJ2-1; a weak D match, TRBD1 (6 bases). The CDR3 runs 12 residues. Looked up from germline, CDR1 is SGHTA and CDR2 is FQGNSA. V was pared by 1 base and J by 9 bases, with 7 bases between. Combining the CDR3 with reference TRBV7-2 and TRBJ2-1 gives the whole variable domain GAGVSQSPSNKVTEKGKDVELRCDPISGHTALYWYRQSLGQGLEFLIYFQGNSAPDKSGLPSDRFSAERTGGSVSTLTIQRTQQEDSAVYLCASSLGDIEQFFGPGTRLTVL.